A single sample is the source of the 2 T cell receptor beta chains below, sequenced in a study of cytomegalovirus exposure and HLA in healthy donors. The assay was immunoSEQ multiplex PCR, and TCRdb's table has in-frame clones only and misses some. There are approximately 120,000 clones in the sample; roughly 90% occur only once, and about 1.9% lies in the top ten. Material for sequencing was PBMCs. The receptors were gathered from a woman between 18 and 30 years old in good health and CMV-seronegative.

J is TRBJ2-7 and V is TRBV19; 10 bases agree with TRBD1. CDR3 length: 14 residues. Trimming took 3 bases from V and 2 from J; bases not matched to a gene: 1. Germline lookup yields CDR1 LNHDA and CDR2 SQIVND (reference sequence). The chain's CDR3 is CASSIGTGAYEQYF. The CDR3 DNA reads as TGTGCCAGTAGTATTGGGACAGGGGCCTACGAGCAGTACTTC.

J is TRBJ2-1 and V is TRBV5-1; the match to TRBD1 covers 7 bases. V gave up 1 base and J gave up 2 bases; unmatched junction bases: 3. Germline values: CDR1 SGHRS, CDR2 YFSETQ. The CDR3 length is 15 residues. The CDR3: CASSLLTGTYNEQFF. Here the CDR3 DNA reads TGCGCCAGCAGCTTGTTGACAGGGACCTACAATGAGCAGTTCTTC.